This TCR beta chain was retrieved from a study of T cell responses to AZD1222 COVID-19 vaccine. Germline CDR1 MDHEN, CDR2 SYDVKM. V lost 2 bases to trimming and J lost 5 bases, with 13 bases between them. The length of the CDR3 is 14 residues. On this clone itself: Its antigen is undetermined.

Overall study results and limits: None of the repertoires were sampled until the peak T cell response had passed. Spike was spanned by vaccine-associated CD4 TCRs, which were dominant at 160-218 and 743-854.

The protocol was immunoSEQ multiplex PCR, while the TCRdb copy is restricted to in-frame clones and leaves out a portion. The table includes 30,000 to 40,000 clones, 70% to 90% detected once. This TCR was sampled from an adult who received the AZD1222 COVID-19 vaccine. Sequenced material: peripheral blood, taken 28 days after the second AZD1222 dose. This chain uses TRBV28 with TRBJ2-7, with a possible D match to TRBD1 (5 bases). The CDR3 loop reads CASSLGSRANEQYF. The CDR3 nucleotides are TGTGCCAGCAGTTTAGGGTCCAGGGCCAACGAGCAGTACTTC.